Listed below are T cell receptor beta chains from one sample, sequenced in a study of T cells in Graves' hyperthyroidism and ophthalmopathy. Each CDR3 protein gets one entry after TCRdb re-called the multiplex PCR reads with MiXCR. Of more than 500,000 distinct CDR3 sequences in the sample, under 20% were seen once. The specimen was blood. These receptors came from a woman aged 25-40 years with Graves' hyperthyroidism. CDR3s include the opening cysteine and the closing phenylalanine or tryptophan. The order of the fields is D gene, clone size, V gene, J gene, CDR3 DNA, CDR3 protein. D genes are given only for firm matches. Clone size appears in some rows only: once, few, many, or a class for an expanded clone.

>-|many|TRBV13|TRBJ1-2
TGTGCCAGCAGCCCTGGGCCGTTCTATGGCTACACCTTC
CASSPGPFYGYTF
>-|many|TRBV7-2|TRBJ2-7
TGTGCCAGCAGCTTAGCCCCTACCCGGACCTACGAGCAGTACTTC
CASSLAPTRTYEQYF
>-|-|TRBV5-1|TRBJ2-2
TGCGCCAGCAGCTTGGAGGGGTGGTTTACCGGGGAGCTGTTTTTT
CASSLEGWFTGELFF
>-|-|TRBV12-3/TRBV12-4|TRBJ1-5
TGTGCCAACATCCAAAGGGTTAGCAATCAGCCCCAGCATTTT
CANIQRVSNQPQHF
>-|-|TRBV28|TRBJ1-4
TGTGCCAGTCGGGCAGCGGGGGGTAATGAAAAACTGTTTTTT
CASRAAGGNEKLFF
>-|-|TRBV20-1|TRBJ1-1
TGCAGTGCTAGAGGACAGCCCGGCGGGAACACTGAAGCTTTCTTT
CSARGQPGGNTEAFF
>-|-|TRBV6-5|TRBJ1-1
TGTGCCAGCAGTTACTCCATTATGAACACTGAAGCTTTCTTT
CASSYSIMNTEAFF
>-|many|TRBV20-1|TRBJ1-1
TGCAGTGCTAGACGGCCAGGGAACACTGAAGCTTTCTTT
CSARRPGNTEAFF
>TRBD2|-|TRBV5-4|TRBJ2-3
TGTGCCAGCAGCTTCCAAGCGGGAGTCGCAGATACGCAGTATTTT
CASSFQAGVADTQYF
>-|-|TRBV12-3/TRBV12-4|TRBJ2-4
TGTGCCAGCGGCGGACAGACCATAAACATTCAGTACTTC
CASGGQTINIQYF
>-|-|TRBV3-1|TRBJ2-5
TGTGCCAGCAGCCAGGGCGAGGAGACCCGGTACTTC
CASSQGEETRYF
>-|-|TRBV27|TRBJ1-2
TGTGCCAGCAGTCAGACCCCTCCGGGGGACTATGGCTACACCTTC
CASSQTPPGDYGYTF
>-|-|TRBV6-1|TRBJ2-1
TGTGCCAGCAGTGATATTGACACAAGGGGCGTCTACAATGAGCAGTTCTTC
CASSDIDTRGVYNEQFF
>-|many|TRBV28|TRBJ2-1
TGTGCCAGCAGGCCCCGGAGCGGACCACACAATGAGCAGTTCTTC
CASRPRSGPHNEQFF
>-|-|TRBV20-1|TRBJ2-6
TGCAGTGCGGACCGGTCGGGGATGGCCAACGTCCTGACTTTC
CSADRSGMANVLTF
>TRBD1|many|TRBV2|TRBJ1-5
TGTGCCAGCAGCGTGGGACAGATCATCAATCAGCCCCAGCATTTT
CASSVGQIINQPQHF
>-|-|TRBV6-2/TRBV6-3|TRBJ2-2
TGTGCCAGCCATTTCACCGGGGAGCTGTTTTTT
CASHFTGELFF
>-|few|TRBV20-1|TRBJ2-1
TGCAGTGCTAGAGAAACAGGCCTGAACAATGAGCAGTTCTTC
CSARETGLNNEQFF
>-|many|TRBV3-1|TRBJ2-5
TGTGCCAGTCCTGGACAGACAGCGACCCAGTACTTC
CASPGQTATQYF
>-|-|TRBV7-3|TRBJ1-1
TGTGCCAGCAGCTTATTTGGCGTTACCGATAACACTGAAGCTTTCTTT
CASSLFGVTDNTEAFF
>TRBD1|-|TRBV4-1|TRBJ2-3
TGCGCCAGCAGCCATGGGGGACAGGGGGCCGACAAAGATACGCAGTATTTT
CASSHGGQGADKDTQYF
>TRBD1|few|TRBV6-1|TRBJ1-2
TGTGCCAGCAGGCGACAGGGGAAGAACTATGGCTACACCTTC
CASRRQGKNYGYTF
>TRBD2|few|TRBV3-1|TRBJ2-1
TGTGCCAGCACTGGACTAGCGGGAGGATACAATGAGCAGTTCTTC
CASTGLAGGYNEQFF
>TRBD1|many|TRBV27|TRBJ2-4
TGTGCCAGCAGTCCGTGGACAGGGGGTGGCATTCAGTACTTC
CASSPWTGGGIQYF
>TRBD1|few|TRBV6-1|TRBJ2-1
TGTGCCAGCGGCAGGGGGTCTTATGTGTTTGAGCAGTTCTTC
CASGRGSYVFEQFF
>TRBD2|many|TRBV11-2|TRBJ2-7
TGTGCCAGCAGGCCGACGGGAGGGCGCTACGAGCAGTACTTC
CASRPTGGRYEQYF
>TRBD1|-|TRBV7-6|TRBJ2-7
TGTGCCAGCAGCTTAAGCGCAGGGGGCTCCGACGAGCAGTACTTC
CASSLSAGGSDEQYF
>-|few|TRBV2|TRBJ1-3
TGTGCCAGCACCGGGGGATCTGGAAACACCATATATTTT
CASTGGSGNTIYF
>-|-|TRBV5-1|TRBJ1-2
TGCGCCAGCAGCTTCAGCCGGGACGCCGGAAGTGGCTACACCTTC
CASSFSRDAGSGYTF
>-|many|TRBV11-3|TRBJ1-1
TGTGCCAGCAGCTTAGGTCTTCGAGACATGGCTTTCTTT
CASSLGLRDMAFF
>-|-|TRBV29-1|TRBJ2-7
TGCAGCGTTGCAGGCAGGGAAGGGGGCTACGAGCAGTACTTC
CSVAGREGGYEQYF
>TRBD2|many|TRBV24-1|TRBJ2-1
TGTGCCACCAGTGATCCGACTAGCGGGAGGATAAATGAGCAGTTCTTC
CATSDPTSGRINEQFF
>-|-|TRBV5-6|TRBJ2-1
TGTGCCAGCAGACTTCAGGGAGGATTAAACAATGAGCAGTTCTTC
CASRLQGGLNNEQFF
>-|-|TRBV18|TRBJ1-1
TGTGCCAGCTCACCGGGTGCGGGGGCAGGTGAAGCTTTCTTT
CASSPGAGAGEAFF
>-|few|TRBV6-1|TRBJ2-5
TGTGCCAGCAGTGAAAGTACGAGGGGGGTAGAGACCCAGTACTTC
CASSESTRGVETQYF
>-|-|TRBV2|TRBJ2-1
TGTGCCAGCAGTACCCCACTGGGTATGGGGAATGAGCAGTTCTTC
CASSTPLGMGNEQFF
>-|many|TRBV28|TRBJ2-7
TGTGCCAGCATCGGGACGCTCTCCTACGAGCAGTACTTC
CASIGTLSYEQYF
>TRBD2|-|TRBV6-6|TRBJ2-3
TGTGCCAGCAGTTACTCTGCGGGAGGAGCAGATACGCAGTATTTT
CASSYSAGGADTQYF
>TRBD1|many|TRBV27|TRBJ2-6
TGTGCCAGCAGTTCACGACAGGGGGCAAGCGCCAACGTCCTGACTTTC
CASSSRQGASANVLTF
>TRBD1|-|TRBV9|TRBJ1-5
TGTGCCAGCAGCGCAGGGGGCGAAGGCAATCAGCCCCAGCATTTT
CASSAGGEGNQPQHF
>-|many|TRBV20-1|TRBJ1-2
TGCAGTGCTGTCGACGGGAACTATGGCTACACCTTC
CSAVDGNYGYTF
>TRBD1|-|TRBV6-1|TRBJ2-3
TGTGCCACCAGAATCCGGGACAGGATACCAGATACGCAGTATTTT
CATRIRDRIPDTQYF
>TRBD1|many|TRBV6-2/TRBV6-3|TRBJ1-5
TGTGCCAGCAGCCCAACAGGGGTCCGCAATCAGCCCCAGCATTTT
CASSPTGVRNQPQHF
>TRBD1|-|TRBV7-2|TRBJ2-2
TGTGCCAGCAGGGAGACAGGGGACACCGGGGAGCTGTTTTTT
CASRETGDTGELFF
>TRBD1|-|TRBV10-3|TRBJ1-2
TGTGCCATCAGTGAAGGGACAGACAGAGATGGCTACACCTTC
CAISEGTDRDGYTF
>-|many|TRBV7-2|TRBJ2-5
TGTGCCAGCAGCCACCGGGACTTTGGAGAGACCCAGTACTTC
CASSHRDFGETQYF
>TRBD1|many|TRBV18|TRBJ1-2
TGTGCCAGCTCACCGACAGGGGGCGACTATGGCTACACCTTC
CASSPTGGDYGYTF
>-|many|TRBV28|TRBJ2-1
TGTGCCAGCAGTCCGGAATCTAGCAATGAGCAGTTCTTC
CASSPESSNEQFF
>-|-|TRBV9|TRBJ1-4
TGTGCCAGCAGCGTAGGTTCCCGACGTGAAAAACTGTTTTTT
CASSVGSRREKLFF